The sequence of this TCR beta chain was determined in a study of response to subunit inactivated influenza vaccine. TCRdb used MiXCR to reprocess the RT-PCR reads, holding one entry per CDR3 protein. The sample comprises hundreds of thousands of distinct CDR3 sequences, approximately 10% of which are singletons, and 9.5% to 13% rests with the top ten. This clonotype has just a few counts. Its antigen is not identified. CDR3 size: 13 residues. Trimming pared 4 bases from V and 3 bases from J, leaving 13 bases between. In germline, CDR1 is SQVTM, CDR2 ANQGSEA. Study-wide points: The authors suggested that few new T cells are recruited per seasonal influenza vaccination.

The sequence derives from a man aged 45 to 65 who received an inactivated influenza vaccine. Sequenced material: PBMCs from blood, taken on the day of vaccination. The rearrangement joins TRBV29-1 to TRBJ2-7, with D perhaps matching TRBD1 or TRBD2 (5 bases each). The CDR3 region has the DNA TGCAGCGTTGCCGGGACGGTTGACTACGAGCAGTACTTC. Protein product: CSVAGTVDYEQYF.